Reported below is one T cell receptor (beta chain). The record originates from a study of blood T cell repertoires in COVID-19. In the study's own analysis: How many nucleated cells were present was estimated from reference gene primer amplification. Data came from immunoSEQ multiplex PCR; TCRdb stores just in-frame clones and leaves some out. For V, J and clone size, that table is used; D and trimming come from the DNA. The data show some 500,000 clones, roughly 89% seen once. Germline V lookup: CDR1 GTSNPN, CDR2 SVGIG (reference sequence). The CDR3 has 14 residues. V lost 2 bases to trimming and J lost 0 bases; unmatched junction nucleotides: 2.

This TCR was recovered from a woman between 50 and 59 years old with COVID-19, enrolled during active disease. V usage is TRBV30 and J usage is TRBJ1-2; TRBD1 matches 8 bases. Sequenced sample: peripheral blood. This CDR3 is CAWSHRGANYGYTF. The CDR3 DNA sequence: TGTGCCTGGAGTCACAGGGGGGCTAACTATGGCTACACCTTC.